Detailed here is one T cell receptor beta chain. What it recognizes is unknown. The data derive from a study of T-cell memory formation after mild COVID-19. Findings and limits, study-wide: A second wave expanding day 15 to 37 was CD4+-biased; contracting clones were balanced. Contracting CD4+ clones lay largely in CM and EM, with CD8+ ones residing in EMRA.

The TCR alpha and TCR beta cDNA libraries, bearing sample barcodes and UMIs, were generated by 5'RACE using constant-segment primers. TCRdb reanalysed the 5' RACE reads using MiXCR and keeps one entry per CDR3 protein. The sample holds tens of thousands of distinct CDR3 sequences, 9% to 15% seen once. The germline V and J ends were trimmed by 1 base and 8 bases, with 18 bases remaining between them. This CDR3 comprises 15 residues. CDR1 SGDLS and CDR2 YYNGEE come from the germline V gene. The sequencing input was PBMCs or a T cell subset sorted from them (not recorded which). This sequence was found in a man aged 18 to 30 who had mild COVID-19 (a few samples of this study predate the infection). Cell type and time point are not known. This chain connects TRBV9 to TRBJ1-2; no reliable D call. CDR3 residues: CASSVRPRSQDGYTF. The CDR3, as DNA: TGTGCCAGCAGCGTAAGGCCGCGGTCACAAGACGGCTACACCTTC.